This passage covers 5 T cell receptor beta chains from one sample sequenced in a study of T cells after yellow fever vaccination. One entry per CDR3 protein results from TCRdb running MiXCR on the 5' RACE reads. The sample has 450,000 to 650,000 distinct CDR3 sequences, less than 15% seen once. Specimen: PBMCs, collected on the day of the yellow fever booster vaccination. Receptors were obtained from a man aged 25-45 years who received the YFV17D yellow fever vaccine.

Notes on this clonotype: An end of the junction does not agree with germline; a read error may underlie this. This chain connects TRBV5-4 to TRBJ2-7; D gene ambiguous. Germline V CDR1 and CDR2: SGHNT, YYREEE (reference sequence). CDR3 length: 12 residues. The CDR3 nucleotides read TGTGCCAGCAGCCTCCCACGCGCACCCATCATCTTC. It codes for CASSLPRAPIIF.

The chain joins TRBV24-1 to TRBJ2-1; 13 bases match TRBD2. Germline V CDR1 and CDR2: KGHDR, SFDVKD. J lost 7 bases, V lost 9 bases, and 11 bases had no gene match. CDR3 size: 16 residues. Written as DNA, the CDR3 is TGTGCCACCGGATCAGGACTAGCGGGAGTCGGAAATGAGCAGTTCTTC. As protein: CATGSGLAGVGNEQFF.

This clonotype was observed a handful of times. The V gene is TRBV20-1, the J gene TRBJ2-7, with D perhaps matching TRBD2 (7 bases). Trimming removed 6 bases from V and 1 base from J, with 19 bases in between. The CDR3 extends over 15 amino acids. Germline V lookup: CDR1 DFQATT, CDR2 SNEGSKA (reference sequence). DNA for the CDR3: TGCAGTGCCCCGAGGGGGGGAGGGTCTTCCTACGAGCAGTACTTC. Its translation is CSAPRGGGSSYEQYF.

V is TRBV7-9 and J is TRBJ2-7, with TRBD2 matching 10 bases. Germline V CDR1 and CDR2: SEHNR, FQNEAQ (reference sequence). The CDR3 covers 15 residues. J was trimmed by 3 bases and V by 5 bases; bases with no gene match: 7. This CDR3 reads CASSRNTSGIYEQYF. The CDR3 nucleotides read TGTGCCAGCAGCCGTAATACTAGCGGGATCTACGAGCAGTACTTC.

The chain has TRBV6-5 and TRBJ2-1; 7 bases are a match to TRBD1. This CDR3 region has 15 residues. CDR1 is MNHEY, CDR2 SVGAGI, per germline. V shed 4 bases, J shed 5 bases, and the junction held 8 bases outside the gene matches. Here the CDR3 reads CASSWARQGNNEQFF. The CDR3 DNA follows: TGTGCCAGCAGTTGGGCGCGACAGGGAAACAATGAGCAGTTCTTC.